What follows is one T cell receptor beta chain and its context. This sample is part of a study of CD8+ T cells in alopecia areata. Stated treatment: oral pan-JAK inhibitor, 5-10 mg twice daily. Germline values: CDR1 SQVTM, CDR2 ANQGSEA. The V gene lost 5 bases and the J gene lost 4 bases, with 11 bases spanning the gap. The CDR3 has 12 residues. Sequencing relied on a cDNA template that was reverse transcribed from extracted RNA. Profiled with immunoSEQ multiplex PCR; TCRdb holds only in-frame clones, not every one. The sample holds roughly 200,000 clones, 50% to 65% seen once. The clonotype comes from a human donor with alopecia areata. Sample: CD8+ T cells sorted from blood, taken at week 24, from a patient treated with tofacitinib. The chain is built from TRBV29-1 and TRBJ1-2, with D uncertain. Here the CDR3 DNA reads TGCAGCGTTTTGCGGGAGATCTATGGCTACACCTTC. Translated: CSVLREIYGYTF.